The rows below give T cell receptor beta chains drawn from one sample of a study of T cell repertoires in cytomegalovirus infection. One entry per CDR3 protein, called by TCRdb with MiXCR from the reads. Of fewer than 550,000 distinct CDR3 sequences in the sample, around 27% are singletons; the top ten hold about 13%. What was sequenced was PBMCs. The receptors stem from a human donor in good health (CMV status not recorded). Some clones in this sample may be carry-over from other donors' samples. CDR3s include the opening cysteine and the closing phenylalanine or tryptophan. The order of the fields is clone size, J gene, V gene, CDR3 length, D gene, CDR3 protein, CDR3 DNA. A D gene is named only where the DNA matches it firmly. Clone size is shown for a subset of rows, as once, few, many or a class of expanded clone.

many | TRBJ1-1 | TRBV30 | 11 | . | CAGGKNTEAFF | TGTGCCGGGGGGAAGAACACTGAAGCTTTCTTT
many | TRBJ1-1 | TRBV7-6 | 19 | TRBD1 | CASSVPESGTGGHPYEAFF | TGTGCCAGCAGCGTCCCTGAATCCGGGACAGGGGGCCACCCCTATGAAGCTTTCTTT
. | TRBJ2-7 | TRBV19 | 15 | . | CASSIMAGPPYEQYF | TGTGCCAGTAGTATCATGGCCGGACCCCCCTACGAGCAGTACTTC
. | TRBJ2-1 | TRBV6-6 | 17 | TRBD2 | CASRGLAGPSSYNEQFF | TGTGCCAGCAGGGGACTAGCGGGACCAAGCTCCTACAATGAGCAGTTCTTC
. | TRBJ2-3 | TRBV7-9 | 15 | . | CASSRIGRGTDTQYF | TGTGCCAGCAGCCGAATAGGTCGGGGCACAGATACGCAGTATTTT
. | TRBJ2-7 | TRBV10-3 | 15 | . | CAISDPDALRGEQYF | TGTGCCATCAGTGACCCTGACGCGCTTAGGGGCGAGCAGTACTTC
. | TRBJ2-5 | TRBV24-1 | 16 | TRBD1 | CATSGPDRGEQETQYF | TGTGCCACCAGTGGGCCCGACAGGGGCGAACAAGAGACCCAGTACTTC
. | TRBJ2-3 | TRBV11-3 | 14 | TRBD1 | CASGQGAGTDTQYF | TGTGCCAGTGGACAGGGGGCTGGCACAGATACGCAGTATTTT
. | TRBJ2-2 | TRBV2 | 19 | . | CASSDDRDTDFANTGELFF | TGTGCCAGCAGTGATGATAGAGACACCGACTTCGCGAACACCGGGGAGCTGTTTTTT
many | TRBJ2-7 | TRBV7-2 | 15 | TRBD2 | CASSVLAGELYEQYF | TGTGCCAGCAGCGTTCTAGCGGGAGAACTCTACGAGCAGTACTTC
. | TRBJ1-1 | TRBV19 | 16 | . | CASSIEESLLNTEAFF | TGTGCCAGTAGTATAGAGGAGTCCCTCCTCAACACTGAAGCTTTCTTT
few | TRBJ2-1 | TRBV2 | 18 | TRBD2 | CASTRGPSGGSSYNEQFF | TGTGCCAGCACCCGGGGCCCTAGCGGGGGGAGCTCCTACAATGAGCAGTTCTTC
. | TRBJ2-3 | TRBV10-3 | 13 | . | CAIKLESPDTQYF | TGTGCCATCAAACTAGAAAGTCCAGATACGCAGTATTTT
. | TRBJ2-1 | TRBV5-1 | 13 | . | CASSLVRGTEQFF | TGCGCCAGCAGCTTGGTGAGGGGCACTGAGCAGTTCTTC
. | TRBJ1-4 | TRBV12-3/TRBV12-4 | 13 | . | CASRPPGFEKLFF | TGTGCCAGCCGTCCCCCGGGGTTTGAAAAACTGTTTTTT
. | TRBJ2-3 | TRBV19 | 14 | . | CASAGYPNTDTQYF | TGTGCCAGTGCAGGGTATCCGAACACAGATACGCAGTATTTT
. | TRBJ2-1 | TRBV12-3/TRBV12-4 | 18 | TRBD2 | CASSSSGRGLGSYNEQFF | TGTGCCAGCAGTTCCAGCGGGAGAGGATTGGGCTCCTACAATGAGCAGTTCTTC
. | TRBJ2-3 | TRBV6-4 | 15 | TRBD2 | CASSVLAGQTDTQYF | TGTGCCAGCAGTGTACTAGCGGGACAGACAGATACGCAGTATTTT
. | TRBJ2-1 | TRBV15 | 17 | TRBD2 | CATSRGIGGSSYNEQFF | TGTGCCACCAGCAGAGGGATCGGCGGGAGCTCCTACAATGAGCAGTTCTTC
. | TRBJ2-1 | TRBV20-1 | 12 | . | CSARDPVDEQFF | TGCAGTGCTAGAGATCCCGTCGATGAGCAGTTCTTC
. | TRBJ1-1 | TRBV29-1 | 13 | . | CSVFRGGNTEAFF | TGCAGCGTTTTCAGGGGAGGGAACACTGAAGCTTTCTTT
. | TRBJ2-1 | TRBV19 | 20 | TRBD1 | CASSAGTGGSGGSPYNEQFF | TGTGCCAGTAGTGCCGGGACAGGGGGATCGGGCGGGAGCCCATACAATGAGCAGTTCTTC
many | TRBJ2-1 | TRBV11-2 | 15 | TRBD2 | CASSQTLGGVDEQFF | TGTGCCAGCAGCCAGACCCTGGGGGGGGTCGATGAGCAGTTCTTC
. | TRBJ2-1 | TRBV2 | 18 | . | CASYQVQGKIGSYNEQFF | TGTGCCAGCTACCAGGTACAGGGTAAAATCGGCTCCTACAATGAGCAGTTCTTC
few | TRBJ1-5 | TRBV28 | 19 | . | CASSFEVLGDRGSSGPQHF | TGTGCCAGCAGTTTTGAGGTTCTTGGGGACCGAGGGAGTAGCGGGCCCCAGCATTTT
. | TRBJ2-2 | TRBV19 | 15 | . | CASSIAGSNTGELFF | TGTGCCAGTAGTATCGCGGGGAGTAACACCGGGGAGCTGTTTTTT
many | TRBJ1-1 | TRBV12-3/TRBV12-4 | 13 | . | CASSPGGYTEAFF | TGTGCCAGCAGTCCCGGCGGATACACTGAAGCTTTCTTT
. | TRBJ2-5 | TRBV24-1 | 14 | . | CATSGPRAQETQYF | TGTGCCACCAGTGGGCCACGCGCACAAGAGACCCAGTACTTC
. | TRBJ1-1 | TRBV28 | 11 | . | CASSLGRRAFF | TGTGCCAGCAGCCTTGGAAGAAGGGCTTTCTTT
few | TRBJ2-3 | TRBV20-1 | 16 | TRBD2 | CSARSPGRAAEDTQYF | TGCAGTGCTAGATCACCGGGGAGGGCCGCCGAGGATACGCAGTATTTT
. | TRBJ1-2 | TRBV20-1 | 14 | TRBD1 | CSASGGQGNYGYTF | TGCAGTGCTAGTGGGGGACAGGGCAACTATGGCTACACCTTC
many | TRBJ2-6 | TRBV7-2 | 19 | TRBD1 | CASSLRERQGHSGANVLTF | TGTGCCAGCAGCTTGAGGGAACGACAGGGACACTCTGGGGCCAACGTCCTGACTTTC
many | TRBJ1-2 | TRBV10-3 | 13 | . | CAINQPGRHGYTF | TGTGCCATCAACCAACCGGGACGCCATGGCTACACCTTC